This T cell receptor beta chain originates from a study of shared clonotypes between healthy human individuals. Overall study context: The study drew on a couple of women and three men aged 18 to 49 as donors. Study results and caveats: Read depth was anticipated to influence clonotype sharing among donors.

How the authors handled the data: There were no quality scores in the junction-only immunoSEQ sequences, so filtering differed. Generated by immunoSEQ multiplex PCR, the TCRdb table keeps only in-frame clones and is missing some. V and J calls and clone size are copied from that table; D and trimming were computed from the DNA. The sample includes 500,000 to 650,000 clones, roughly four fifths seen only once; the top ten take about 12%. Around 90 million PBMCs served as the genomic DNA source for unsorted samples. Germline V gives CDR1 SGHRS, CDR2 YFSETQ. This CDR3 has 16 residues. Germline trimming cut 0 bases from V and 4 bases from J; bases unmatched to any gene: 5. Remarks on this clone: Its antigen is undetermined.

The chain carries TRBV5-1 and TRBJ1-4; TRBD1 agrees at 8 bases. This clonotype was obtained from a woman aged 40 to 50 in good health. Some clones in this sample may be carry-over from other donors' samples. Sequences were obtained from PBMCs. The CDR3 region has the DNA TGCGCCAGCAGCTTGGGTGGACAGGGCCATAATGAAAAACTGTTTTTT. Translation gives CASSLGGQGHNEKLFF.